Following are 12 T cell receptor beta chains from one sample sequenced in a study of T cell responses to AZD1222 COVID-19 vaccine. Data came from immunoSEQ multiplex PCR; TCRdb stores just in-frame clones and leaves some out. The top ten clones hold 4% to 6% of a sample with roughly 100,000 clones, roughly 86% of them seen once. The sequences come from peripheral blood, collected on day 0 of AZD1222 vaccination. These receptors were obtained from an adult in good health.

The gene calls are TRBV6-5 and TRBJ1-3; 9 positions match TRBD1. Trimming removed 6 bases from V and 0 bases from J; junction bases left unmatched: 3. Germline V gives CDR1 MNHEY, CDR2 SVGAGI. The length of the CDR3 is 15 residues. The CDR3 is CASRPTGGSGNTIYF. CDR3 nucleotide sequence: TGTGCCAGCAGACCGACAGGGGGCTCTGGAAACACCATATATTTT.

The chain recombines TRBV19 with TRBJ2-5; TRBD1 matches 9 bases. Germline-derived CDR1 and CDR2 are LNHDA and SQIVND (reference sequence). V lost 0 bases and J lost 5; bases outside the gene matches: 7. CDR3 length: 16 amino acids. The CDR3 protein is CASSIDWGQGGETQYF. The CDR3, as DNA: TGTGCCAGTAGTATAGATTGGGGACAGGGTGGGGAGACCCAGTACTTC.

This clone was recorded only once. The chain uses TRBV7-3 and TRBJ2-7; either TRBD1 or TRBD2 may supply D (7 bases each). Trimming removed 7 bases at V and 3 bases at J, with 25 bases between. This CDR3 is built from 17 residues. From germline, CDR1 is SGHTA and CDR2 FQGTGA. In DNA form, the CDR3 reads TGTGCCAGCATCCAGGGGGAAGGGCTAGCGGAGGGCTACGAGCAGTACTTC. Protein sequence: CASIQGEGLAEGYEQYF.

V gene TRBV11-3 combines with J gene TRBJ2-7; D tentatively fits TRBD1 or TRBD2 (5 bases each). Germline V gene sequence: CDR1 SGHNT, CDR2 YENEEA. With 1 base removed from V and 0 bases from J, the gap between germline ends came to 7 bases. The CDR3 consists of 14 residues. The CDR3 here is CASSLGGSSYEQYF. As DNA, the CDR3 is TGTGCCAGCAGCTTAGGGGGGAGCTCCTACGAGCAGTACTTC.

The genes are TRBV9 and TRBJ2-1, with 8 nucleotides matching TRBD2. The CDR3 has 17 residues. The germline V gene encodes CDR1 SGDLS and CDR2 YYNGEE. The trim removed 3 bases at V and 8 bases at J, leaving 16 bases unmatched. The CDR3 region is CASSAVAGGGTWDEQFF. DNA for the CDR3: TGTGCCAGCAGCGCCGTGGCGGGAGGCGGAACGTGGGATGAGCAGTTCTTC.

CDR3 loop: CASSYQGRSEAFF. CDR3 sequence (DNA): TGTGCCAGCAGTTACCAAGGAAGATCTGAAGCTTTCTTT. The chain links TRBV6-5 to TRBJ1-1; D unresolved. CDR3 length equals 13 residues. Trimming cost V 2 bases and J 6 bases, with 10 bases left between them. Germline V CDR1 and CDR2: MNHEY, SVGAGI.

CDR3 coding DNA: TGCGCCAGCAGCCTGCGAGTATCTAGCACAGATACGCAGTATTTT. It translates to CASSLRVSSTDTQYF. This rearrangement joins TRBV5-1 to TRBJ2-3; no clear D. Germline CDR1 reads SGHRS; CDR2 reads YFSETQ. CDR3 length equals 15 residues. Trimming cost V 4 bases and J 0 bases, with 12 bases left between them.

The chain has TRBV18 and TRBJ2-1; D not certain. The CDR3 spans 11 residues. Trimming pared 6 bases from V and 6 bases from J, leaving 6 bases between. CDR1 KGHSH and CDR2 LQKENI come from the germline V gene. The CDR3 DNA follows: TGTGCCAGCTCCCTGGTCAATGAGCAGTTCTTC. This translates into CASSLVNEQFF.

The CDR3 is CATREDRGGTDTQYF. For the CDR3, the DNA is TGTGCCACCAGAGAAGACAGGGGAGGCACAGATACGCAGTATTTT. The rearrangement uses TRBV24-1 and TRBJ2-3; 8 nucleotides match TRBD1. There are 15 residues in the CDR3. The ends lost 7 bases at V and 1 base at J; junction bases unmatched: 6. The germline V gene encodes CDR1 KGHDR and CDR2 SFDVKD.

This sequence joins TRBV18 and TRBJ2-6; D is unclear. Germline V gene sequence: CDR1 KGHSH, CDR2 LQKENI. Trimming took off 0 bases at V and 3 bases at J, with 15 bases between the two ends. This CDR3 spans 18 amino acids. The CDR3 DNA follows: TGTGCCAGCTCACCACCTTTTCTTAGAACAGTTGGGGCCAACGTCCTGACTTTC. Translated: CASSPPFLRTVGANVLTF.

This clone was seen a few times. This chain joins TRBV6-5 and TRBJ2-1; TRBD2 aligns across 13 bases. This CDR3 is built from 12 residues. V shed 11 bases, J shed 9 bases, and the junction held 4 bases outside the gene matches. Per the germline V gene, CDR1 is MNHEY and CDR2 is SVGAGI. CDR3 nucleotide sequence: TGTGCCTGTGGGACTAGCGGGGCTGAGCAGTTCTTC. Translating it yields CACGTSGAEQFF.

The V gene is TRBV6-6, the J gene TRBJ1-1; D might be TRBD1 (5 bases). The V end was cut by 9 bases, the J end by 1 base, with 15 bases between. Germline V gives CDR1 MNHNY, CDR2 SVGAGI (reference sequence). The CDR3 loop spans 14 amino acids. The CDR3 here is CASSEGRPNTEAFF. The CDR3 DNA sequence: TGTGCCAGTTCTGAGGGACGGCCGAACACTGAAGCTTTCTTT.